These 5 T cell receptor beta chains were sequenced from one sample in a study of blood T cells in healthy people across ages. A J-beta primer mix and a sample-barcoded 5' primer were used in a second PCR of roughly 6 to 11 cycles. TCRdb reanalysed the 5' RACE reads using MiXCR and keeps one entry per CDR3 protein. The data hold roughly 800,000 distinct CDR3 sequences, with nearly 60% observed a single time. The sample consisted of blood. The source is a man aged 30-40 years in good health.

This clonotype has a count of ten or more. The chain uses TRBV5-4 and TRBJ1-2; TRBD1 matches at 7 bases. The junction had 6 bases not matched to a gene; V was cut back by 0 bases and J by 4 bases. The CDR3 contains 15 residues. The germline V gene has CDR1 SGHNT and CDR2 YYREEE (reference sequence). The CDR3 DNA reads TGTGCCAGCAGCTTGGTAGGACAGGCGGGCTATGGCTACACCTTC. Its translation is CASSLVGQAGYGYTF.

This chain links TRBV14 with TRBJ1-4; no clear D. Between the trimmed V and J ends, which lost 1 base and 8 bases, there was a span of 14 bases. Looked up from germline, CDR1 is SGHDN and CDR2 is FVKESK. This CDR3 has 15 amino acids. The CDR3 DNA is TGTGCCAGCAGCCAAGCTCCGGACTCTTTCGAAAAACTGTTTTTT. Its protein product is CASSQAPDSFEKLFF. The full variable domain, in which reference TRBV14 and TRBJ1-4 provide the parts outside the CDR3, is EAGVTQFPSHSVIEKGQTVTLRCDPISGHDNLYWYRRVMGKEIKFLLHFVKESKQDESGMPNNRFLAERTGGTYSTLKVQPAELEDSGVYFCASSQAPDSFEKLFFGSGTQLSVL.

The chain carries TRBV12-3 or TRBV12-4 and TRBJ2-3; D not resolved. The CDR3 is 13 amino acids. Trimming removed 3 bases at V and 8 bases at J, with 12 bases between. CDR3 loop: CASSLGFIGTQYF. The CDR3 bases are TGTGCCAGCAGTTTGGGGTTCATCGGTACGCAGTATTTT.

V usage is TRBV20-1 and J usage is TRBJ2-3; 9 bases map to TRBD2. Unmatched junction bases numbered 8, after V lost 4 bases and J lost 0 bases. From germline, CDR1 is DFQATT and CDR2 SNEGSKA (reference sequence). This CDR3 has 16 residues. In nucleotides, the CDR3 is TGCAGTGCTACCAATAGACTAGCGGAAAGCACAGATACGCAGTATTTT. Protein product: CSATNRLAESTDTQYF.

The J gene is TRBJ1-6, the V gene TRBV14, with 7 positions matching TRBD1. The CDR3 has 15 residues. Germline V CDR1 and CDR2: SGHDN, FVKESK. With 6 bases clipped from V and 9 bases from J, the junction kept 11 bases outside the gene matches. The CDR3 coding sequence is TGTGCCAGCAGTCTAAATCAGGGGGGAGTTTCACCCCTCCACTTT. This translates into CASSLNQGGVSPLHF.